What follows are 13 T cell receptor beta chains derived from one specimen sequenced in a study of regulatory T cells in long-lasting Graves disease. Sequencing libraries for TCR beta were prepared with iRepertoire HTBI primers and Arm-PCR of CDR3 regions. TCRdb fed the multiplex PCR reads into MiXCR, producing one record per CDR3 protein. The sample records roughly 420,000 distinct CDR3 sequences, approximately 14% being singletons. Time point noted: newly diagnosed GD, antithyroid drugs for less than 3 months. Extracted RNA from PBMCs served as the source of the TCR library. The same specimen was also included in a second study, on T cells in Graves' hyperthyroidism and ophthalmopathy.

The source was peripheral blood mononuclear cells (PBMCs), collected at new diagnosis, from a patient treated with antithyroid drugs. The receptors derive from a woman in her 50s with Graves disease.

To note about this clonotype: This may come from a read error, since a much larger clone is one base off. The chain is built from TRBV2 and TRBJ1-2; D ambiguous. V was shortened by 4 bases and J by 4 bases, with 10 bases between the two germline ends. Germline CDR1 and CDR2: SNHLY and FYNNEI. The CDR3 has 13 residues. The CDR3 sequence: CASSVQEAYGYTF. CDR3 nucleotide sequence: TGTGCCAGCAGTGTTCAGGAGGCCTATGGCTACACCTTC.

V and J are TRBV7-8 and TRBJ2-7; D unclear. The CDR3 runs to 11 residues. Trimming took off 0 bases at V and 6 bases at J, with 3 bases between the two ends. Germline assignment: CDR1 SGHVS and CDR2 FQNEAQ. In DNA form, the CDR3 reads TGTGCCAGCAGCTTAGCGGCCGAGCAGTACTTC. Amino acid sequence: CASSLAAEQYF.

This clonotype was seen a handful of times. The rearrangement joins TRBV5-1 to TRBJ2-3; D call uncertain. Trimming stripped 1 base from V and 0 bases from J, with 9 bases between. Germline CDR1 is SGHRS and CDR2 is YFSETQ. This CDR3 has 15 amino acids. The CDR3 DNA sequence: TGCGCCAGCAGCTTGTCCCCAACTAGCACAGATACGCAGTATTTT. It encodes CASSLSPTSTDTQYF.

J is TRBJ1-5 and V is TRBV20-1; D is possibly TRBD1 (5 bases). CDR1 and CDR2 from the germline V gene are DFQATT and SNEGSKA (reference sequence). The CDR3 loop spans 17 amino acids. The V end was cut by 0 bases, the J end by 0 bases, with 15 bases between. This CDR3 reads CSARDWQGLYSNQPQHF. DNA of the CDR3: TGCAGTGCTAGAGACTGGCAGGGCCTTTATAGCAATCAGCCCCAGCATTTT.

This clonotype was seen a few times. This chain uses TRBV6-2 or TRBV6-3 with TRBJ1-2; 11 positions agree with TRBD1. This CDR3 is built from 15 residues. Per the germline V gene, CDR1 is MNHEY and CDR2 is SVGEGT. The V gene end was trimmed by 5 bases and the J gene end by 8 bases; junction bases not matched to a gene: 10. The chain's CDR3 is CASSAGQGAVSGYTF. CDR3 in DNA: TGTGCCAGCAGTGCCGGACAGGGGGCCGTATCGGGCTACACCTTC.

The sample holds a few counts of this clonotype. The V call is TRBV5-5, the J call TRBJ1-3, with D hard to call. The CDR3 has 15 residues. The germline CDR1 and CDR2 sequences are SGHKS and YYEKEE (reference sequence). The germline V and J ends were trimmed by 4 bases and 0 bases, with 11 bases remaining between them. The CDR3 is CASSPGENSGNTIYF. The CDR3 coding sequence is TGTGCCAGCAGCCCCGGGGAGAACTCTGGAAACACCATATATTTT.

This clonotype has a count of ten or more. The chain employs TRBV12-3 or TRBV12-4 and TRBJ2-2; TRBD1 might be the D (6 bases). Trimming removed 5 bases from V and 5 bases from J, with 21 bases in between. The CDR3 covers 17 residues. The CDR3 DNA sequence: TGTGCCAGCAGTCCTCGTCTGGGGGCCCGGGCAACCGGGGAGCTGTTTTTT. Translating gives CASSPRLGARATGELFF.

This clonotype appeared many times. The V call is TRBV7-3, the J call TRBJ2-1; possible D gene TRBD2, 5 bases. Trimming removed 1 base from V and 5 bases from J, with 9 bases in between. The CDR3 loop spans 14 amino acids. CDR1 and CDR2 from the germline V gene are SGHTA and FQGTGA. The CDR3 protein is CASSLRSGDNEQFF. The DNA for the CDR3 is TGTGCCAGCAGCTTAAGGTCCGGGGACAATGAGCAGTTCTTC. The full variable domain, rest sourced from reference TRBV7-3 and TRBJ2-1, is GAGVSQTPSNKVTEKGKYVELRCDPISGHTALYWYRQSLGQGPEFLIYFQGTGAADDSGLPNDRFFAVRPEGSVSTLKIQRTERGDSAVYLCASSLRSGDNEQFFGPGTRLTVL.

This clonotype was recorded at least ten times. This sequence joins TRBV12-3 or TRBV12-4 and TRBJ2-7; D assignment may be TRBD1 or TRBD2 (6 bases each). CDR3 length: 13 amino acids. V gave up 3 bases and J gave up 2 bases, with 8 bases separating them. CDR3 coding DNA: TGTGCCAGCAGTTTTCGGGGGCCCTACGAGCAGTACTTC. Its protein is CASSFRGPYEQYF.

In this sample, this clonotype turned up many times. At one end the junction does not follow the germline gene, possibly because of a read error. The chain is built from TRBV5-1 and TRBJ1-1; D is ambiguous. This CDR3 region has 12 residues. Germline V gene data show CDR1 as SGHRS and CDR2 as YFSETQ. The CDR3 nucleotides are TGTGCCAGCAGCTGGGAGAACACTGAAGCTTTCTTT. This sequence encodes CASSWENTEAFF. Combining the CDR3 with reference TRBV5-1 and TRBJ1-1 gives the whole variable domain KAGVTQTPRYLIKTRGQQVTLSCSPISGHRSVSWYQQTPGQGLQFLFEYFSETQRNKGNFPGRFSGRQFSNSRSEMNVSTLELGDSALYLCASSWENTEAFFGQGTRLTVV.

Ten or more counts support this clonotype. The CDR3 here is CASSTRELNQPQHF. Here the CDR3 DNA reads TGTGCCAGCAGCACCCGGGAGCTAAATCAGCCCCAGCATTTT. This sequence joins TRBV5-5 and TRBJ1-5; D gene uncertain. Trimming removed 4 bases at V and 4 bases at J, with 12 bases between. Per germline, CDR1 SGHKS and CDR2 YYEKEE (reference sequence). CDR3 size: 14 residues.

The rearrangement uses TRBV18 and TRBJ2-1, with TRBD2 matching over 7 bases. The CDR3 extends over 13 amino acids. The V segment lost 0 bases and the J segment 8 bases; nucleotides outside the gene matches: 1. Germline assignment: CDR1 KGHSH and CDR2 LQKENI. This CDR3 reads CASSPPSGYEQFF. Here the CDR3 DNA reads TGTGCCAGCTCACCACCTAGCGGGTATGAGCAGTTCTTC.

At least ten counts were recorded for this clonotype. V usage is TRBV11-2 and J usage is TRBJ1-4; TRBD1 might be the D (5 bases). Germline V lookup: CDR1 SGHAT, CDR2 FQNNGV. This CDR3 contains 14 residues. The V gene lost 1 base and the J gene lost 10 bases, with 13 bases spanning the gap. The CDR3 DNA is TGTGCCAGCAGCTTAGGTTACTCAACAGGAAAACTGTTTTTT. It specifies CASSLGYSTGKLFF.